The 25 T cell receptor beta chains below were found in one sample sequenced in a study of blood T cell repertoires in COVID-19. Profiled with immunoSEQ multiplex PCR; TCRdb holds only in-frame clones, not every one. The sample lists some 200,000 clones; 85% to 90% were seen once. What was sequenced was peripheral blood. The receptors here all came from a man aged 80 or over with acute or convalescent COVID-19.

This clone was seen a handful of times. The chain joins TRBV7-2 to TRBJ1-6, with TRBD1 identical over 12 bases. This CDR3 contains 15 residues. The trim removed 4 bases at V and 6 bases at J, leaving 1 base unmatched. Germline CDR1 and CDR2: SGHTA and FQGNSA. The CDR3 nucleotides are TGTGCCAGCAGCTGGGGACAGGGGGCTAATTCACCCCTCCACTTT. Amino acid sequence: CASSWGQGANSPLHF.

Concerning this clone itself: The junction shows a germline mismatch at one end, possibly a read error. The chain has TRBV7-7 and TRBJ1-1, with TRBD1 as a possible D gene (6 bases). This CDR3 has 18 amino acids. Germline CDR1 reads SSHAT; CDR2 reads FNYEAQ (reference sequence). The CDR3 DNA sequence: TGTGCTAGCAGATTAACTCCCGGACAGACGTTCAGAAACACTGAAGCTTTCTTT. Protein sequence: CASRLTPGQTFRNTEAFF.

This clone was picked up one time. The rearrangement joins TRBV27 to TRBJ1-3; D possibly corresponds to TRBD1 (6 bases). The CDR3 sequence is 16 residues long. V lost 5 bases and J lost 0, with 14 bases in between. Germline CDR1 MNHEY, CDR2 SMNVEV (reference sequence). The CDR3 here is CASSLNRENSGNTIYF. In DNA, the CDR3 is TGTGCCAGCAGTCTCAACAGGGAAAACTCTGGAAACACCATATATTTT.

The CDR3 loop reads CASSLQGSSANEQFF. CDR3 bases: TGTGCCAGTAGTTTACAGGGAAGTTCCGCGAATGAGCAGTTCTTC. The gene calls are TRBV19 and TRBJ2-1; possibly TRBD1 for D (6 bases). V was cut by 5 bases and J by 7 bases, with 18 bases left in between. The CDR3 totals 15 residues. The germline gives CDR1 LNHDA, CDR2 SQIVND (reference sequence).

The rearrangement uses TRBV11-2 and TRBJ2-5, with D tentatively TRBD1 (6 bases). The CDR3 length is 14 residues. Between the trimmed V and J ends, which lost 6 bases and 0 bases, there was a span of 11 bases. CDR1 is SGHAT, CDR2 FQNNGV, per germline. For the CDR3, the DNA is TGTGCCAGCAGGGGGGCAGGAGACCAAGAGACCCAGTACTTC. Amino acids: CASRGAGDQETQYF. The full variable domain, in which reference TRBV11-2 and TRBJ2-5 provide the parts outside the CDR3, is EAGVAQSPRYKIIEKRQSVAFWCNPISGHATLYWYQQILGQGPKLLIQFQNNGVVDDSQLPKDRFSAERLKGVDSTLKIQPAKLEDSAVYLCASRGAGDQETQYFGPGTRLLVL.

The chain is built from TRBV9 and TRBJ2-1, with TRBD1 matching 8 bases. The CDR3 is made up of 14 amino acids. After removal of 4 bases from V and 7 bases from J, the junction contained 7 bases not matched to a gene. Per germline, CDR1 SGDLS and CDR2 YYNGEE. This CDR3 is CASSWTGTVNEQFF. In DNA form, the CDR3 reads TGTGCCAGCAGCTGGACAGGGACGGTGAATGAGCAGTTCTTC.

The V gene is TRBV2, the J gene TRBJ2-7; D unclear. V was cut by 4 bases and J by 0 bases, with 7 bases left in between. Germline CDR1 is SNHLY and CDR2 is FYNNEI. CDR3 length: 13 amino acids. CDR3 region: CASSVQDSYEQYF. CDR3 coding DNA: TGTGCCAGCAGTGTGCAGGACTCCTACGAGCAGTACTTC.

CDR3 in amino acids: CAISATGSTEAFF. The CDR3 nucleotides read TGTGCCATCAGTGCCACAGGGTCCACTGAAGCTTTCTTT. V usage is TRBV10-3 and J usage is TRBJ1-1, with TRBD1 as a possible D gene (6 bases). The CDR3 contains 13 residues. Trimming left V 4 bases short and J 4 bases short, with 10 bases between. Germline CDR1 is ENHRY and CDR2 is SYGVKD.

V is TRBV5-1 and J is TRBJ1-6; the match to TRBD1 covers 8 bases. The CDR3 runs to 14 residues. The ends lost 3 bases at V and 9 bases at J; junction bases unmatched: 5. Germline V gene sequence: CDR1 SGHRS, CDR2 YFSETQ. CDR3 sequence: CASSSGQGFSPLHF. The CDR3 bases are TGCGCCAGCAGCTCAGGACAGGGTTTTTCACCCCTCCACTTT.

The V and J genes are TRBV6-1 and TRBJ2-1, with a weak D call TRBD1 (6 bases). Germline values: CDR1 MNHNS, CDR2 SASEGT. CDR3 length: 14 residues. V shed 1 base and J shed 7 bases, with 11 bases lying between them. In nucleotides, the CDR3 is TGTGCCAGCAGTGAAGGGACAGCGAGGAATGAGCAGTTCTTC. Translation gives CASSEGTARNEQFF.

The chain has TRBV7-9 and TRBJ1-2; no clear D gene. The CDR3 runs to 13 residues. CDR1 and CDR2 (germline): SEHNR, FQNEAQ (reference sequence). V was shortened by 3 bases and J by 1 base, with 6 bases between the two germline ends. CDR3 sequence reads: CASSLRDNYGYTF. In nucleotides, the CDR3 is TGTGCCAGCAGCTTGCGGGATAACTATGGCTACACCTTC.

The chain employs TRBV10-2 and TRBJ1-2; a weak D match, TRBD1 (6 bases). This CDR3 has 12 residues. Per the germline V gene, CDR1 is WSHSY and CDR2 is SAAADI. Trimming removed 8 bases at V and 8 bases at J, with 15 bases between. CDR3 protein: CASGPGGVGYTF. In DNA, the CDR3 is TGCGCCAGCGGGCCGGGGGGCGTGGGCTACACCTTC.

The genes are TRBV7-2 and TRBJ2-5; D may be TRBD2 (6 bases). The CDR3 loop spans 15 amino acids. Germline V CDR1 and CDR2: SGHTA, FQGNSA. Deletions cut 5 bases from V and 5 bases from J, with 18 bases between. The DNA of the CDR3 is TGTGCCAGCAGCCCCCCGCCGGGGAGGACCGAGACCCAGTACTTC. The encoded protein is CASSPPPGRTETQYF.

As DNA, the CDR3 is TGCGCCAGCAGCCAAGTAGAAGCAGGGGCCAACTACGAGCAGTACTTC. It specifies CASSQVEAGANYEQYF. The chain has TRBV4-1 and TRBJ2-7, with a tentative D call TRBD1 (6 bases). The germline CDR1 and CDR2 sequences are MGHRA and YSYEKL. CDR3 size: 16 residues. V dropped 1 base and J dropped 3 bases, with 16 bases sitting between them.

This chain joins TRBV6-5 and TRBJ2-7; TRBD2 aligns across 8 bases. After removal of 7 bases from V and 4 bases from J, the junction contained 9 bases not matched to a gene. CDR3 length: 14 amino acids. Germline values: CDR1 MNHEY, CDR2 SVGAGI. CDR3 nucleotides: TGTGCCAGCATCAAGCGGGGGTTAGCATACGAGCAGTACGTC. This translates into CASIKRGLAYEQYV.

CDR3 in amino acids: CAIGRETQYF. The CDR3 DNA reads TGTGCCATCGGTAGAGAGACCCAGTACTTC. J is TRBJ2-5 and V is TRBV10-3; D call uncertain. Germline assignment: CDR1 ENHRY and CDR2 SYGVKD. CDR3 size: 10 residues. With 8 bases removed from V and 4 bases from J, the gap between germline ends came to 5 bases.

V and J are TRBV7-9 and TRBJ2-1, with 7 bases fitting TRBD2. The V segment lost 5 bases and the J segment 4 bases; nucleotides outside the gene matches: 8. Germline values: CDR1 SEHNR, CDR2 FQNEAQ (reference sequence). This CDR3 is built from 15 residues. In nucleotides, the CDR3 is TGTGCCAGCAGCCTCGAGCGGGACCTATACAATGAGCAGTTCTTC. Translated: CASSLERDLYNEQFF.

The count of this clone is one. The chain carries TRBV5-4 and TRBJ2-3; possibly TRBD2 for D (6 bases). The CDR3 runs to 14 residues. Trimming left V 5 bases short and J 5 bases short, with 15 bases between. Germline V gene lookup returns CDR1 SGHNT and CDR2 YYREEE (reference sequence). CDR3 DNA sequence: TGTGCCAGCAGACAGGAGGGCCTTGGAGATACGCAGTATTTT. As protein: CASRQEGLGDTQYF.

The chain has TRBV11-1 and TRBJ2-5, with 7 bases identical to TRBD2. The junction had 4 bases not matched to a gene; V was cut back by 3 bases and J by 0 bases. The CDR3 is 15 residues long. Germline CDR1 is SGHAT and CDR2 is FQDESV (reference sequence). CDR3 loop: CASSFGGRYQETQYF. The CDR3 DNA follows: TGTGCCAGCAGCTTCGGGGGGAGGTACCAAGAGACCCAGTACTTC.

The rearrangement uses TRBV28 and TRBJ2-1, with D possibly matching TRBD2 (5 bases). The germline CDR1 and CDR2 sequences are MDHEN and SYDVKM. CDR3 length equals 15 residues. The ends were cut back, 3 bases at V and 4 bases at J, with 13 bases in the middle. The CDR3 region is CASSFEGVPYNEQFF. The DNA of the CDR3 is TGTGCCAGCAGTTTCGAGGGAGTTCCTTACAATGAGCAGTTCTTC.

V is TRBV15 and J is TRBJ1-5; perhaps TRBD1 as D (5 bases). V dropped 0 bases and J dropped 6 bases, with 12 bases sitting between them. The CDR3 length is 15 residues. In germline, CDR1 is LNHNV, CDR2 YYDKDF (reference sequence). CDR3: CATSRDRGVSQPQHF. DNA for the CDR3: TGTGCCACCAGCAGAGATCGGGGGGTAAGTCAGCCCCAGCATTTT.

The chain links TRBV28 to TRBJ1-1; possibly TRBD1 for D (6 bases). V gave up 7 bases and J gave up 2 bases, with 14 bases separating them. CDR1 MDHEN and CDR2 SYDVKM come from the germline V gene. The CDR3 totals 14 residues. DNA for the CDR3: TGTGCCAGCACGACAGACAGGTTCAACACTGAAGCTTTCTTT. It translates to CASTTDRFNTEAFF.

The CDR3 loop is CASNRPGSYPYEQYF. In nucleotides, the CDR3 is TGTGCCAGCAACCGACCAGGCTCCTACCCTTACGAGCAGTACTTC. The V and J genes are TRBV11-2 and TRBJ2-7, with D hard to call. The germline V and J ends were trimmed by 7 bases and 4 bases, with 20 bases remaining between them. Germline-derived CDR1 and CDR2 are SGHAT and FQNNGV. The CDR3 sequence is 15 residues long.

This clone appeared once. The chain links TRBV7-9 to TRBJ1-1; D not resolved. The CDR3 is made up of 14 amino acids. The V end lost 0 bases, the J end lost 6 bases, and 11 bases lay between the germline ends. CDR1 and CDR2 (germline): SEHNR, FQNEAQ (reference sequence). The CDR3 DNA reads TGTGCCAGCAGCTTAGCGGTTCGGGGAGCTGAAGCTTTCTTT. Residues: CASSLAVRGAEAFF.

The rearrangement joins TRBV18 to TRBJ2-1; a weak D match, TRBD1 (9 bases). CDR1 and CDR2 (germline): KGHSH, LQKENI. CDR3 length: 18 residues. Trimming shortened V by 6 bases and J by 6 bases, and 27 bases separated the two germline ends. The CDR3 DNA sequence: TGTGCCAGCTCTCTTCGACAGGGGGGCCCGGGACTAGTCAATGAGCAGTTCTTC. It yields the protein CASSLRQGGPGLVNEQFF.